What follows are 12 T cell receptor beta chains derived from one specimen sequenced in a study of T cell responses to AZD1222 COVID-19 vaccine. Libraries were prepared by immunoSEQ multiplex PCR; TCRdb keeps only in-frame clonotypes and omits some of them. Of about 120,000 clones listed, 85% to 95% are singletons. The material was peripheral blood, obtained on day 0 of AZD1222 vaccination. The source is an adult in good health.

The J gene is TRBJ1-4, the V gene TRBV7-9, with D perhaps matching TRBD1 (6 bases). V lost 5 bases to trimming and J lost 3 bases, with 16 bases between them. Germline V gives CDR1 SEHNR, CDR2 FQNEAQ (reference sequence). The CDR3 spans 16 residues. Here the CDR3 reads CASSRLPGAANEKLFF. The CDR3, as DNA: TGTGCCAGCAGCCGTTTACCAGGGGCGGCTAATGAAAAACTGTTTTTT.

The chain is built from TRBV27 and TRBJ2-1, with 14 bases matching TRBD2. After removal of 6 bases from V and 0 bases from J, the junction contained 7 bases not matched to a gene. The CDR3 is 18 residues long. CDR1 is MNHEY, CDR2 SMNVEV, per germline (reference sequence). The CDR3 reads CASSMTSGRVRSYNEQFF. CDR3 DNA: TGTGCCAGCAGCATGACTAGCGGGAGGGTTCGCTCCTACAATGAGCAGTTCTTC.

This rearrangement joins TRBV28 to TRBJ1-2; D ambiguous. Per the germline V gene, CDR1 is MDHEN and CDR2 is SYDVKM. CDR3 length: 15 residues. V was trimmed by 2 bases and J by 4 bases, leaving 14 bases between them. The CDR3 protein is CASSLARGQSYGYTF. The CDR3 coding sequence is TGTGCCAGCAGTTTAGCCCGAGGGCAGTCCTATGGCTACACCTTC.

The CDR3 DNA is TGTGCCAGCTCACCACCACTTGGGTTAGAGCAGTACTTC. This encodes CASSPPLGLEQYF. V and J are TRBV18 and TRBJ2-7; D ambiguous. The germline gives CDR1 KGHSH, CDR2 LQKENI. V lost 0 bases to trimming and J lost 7 bases, with 10 bases between them. CDR3 size: 13 residues. The full variable domain, with the rest looked up from reference TRBV18 and TRBJ2-7, is NAGVMQNPRHLVRRRGQEARLRCSPMKGHSHVYWYRQLPEEGLKFMVYLQKENIIDESGMPKERFSAEFPKEGPSILRIQQVVRGDSAAYFCASSPPLGLEQYFGPGTRLTVT.

The V and J genes are TRBV21-1 and TRBJ2-1; the tabulated D call, TRBD2, remains unverified against the DNA. TRBV21-1 is flagged as a pseudogene. CDR3 length: 15 amino acids. The CDR3 nucleotides read TGTGCCAGCAGAACGGGACTAGCGGATTACAATGAGCAGTTCTTC. As protein: CASRTGLADYNEQFF.

CDR3 in DNA: TGTGCCAGCAGCTCAGTAGGAAACACTGAAGCTTTCTTT. Translating it yields CASSSVGNTEAFF. The genes are TRBV28 and TRBJ1-1; D unclear. Between the trimmed V and J ends, which lost 6 bases and 2 bases, there was a span of 10 bases. Germline CDR1 MDHEN, CDR2 SYDVKM. The CDR3 is made up of 13 amino acids.

This clone has only a few counts. J is TRBJ1-1 and V is TRBV2; D not certain. This CDR3 has 14 amino acids. Germline loops: CDR1 SNHLY, CDR2 FYNNEI. Trimming took off 8 bases at V and 1 base at J, with 14 bases between the two ends. CDR3: CASGERGGNTEAFF. CDR3 DNA: TGTGCCAGCGGAGAGCGAGGAGGGAACACTGAAGCTTTCTTT.

V is TRBV5-1 and J is TRBJ1-1; a weak D match, TRBD1 (5 bases). This CDR3 comprises 15 residues. Trimming left V 0 bases short and J 3 bases short, with 12 bases between. Germline CDR1 and CDR2: SGHRS and YFSETQ. The DNA for the CDR3 is TGCGCCAGCAGCTTGGAAATAGGGGTTTACACTGAAGCTTTCTTT. It specifies CASSLEIGVYTEAFF. The whole variable domain, filled in from reference TRBV5-1 and TRBJ1-1, reads KAGVTQTPRYLIKTRGQQVTLSCSPISGHRSVSWYQQTPGQGLQFLFEYFSETQRNKGNFPGRFSGRQFSNSRSEMNVSTLELGDSALYLCASSLEIGVYTEAFFGQGTRLTVV.

The rearrangement links TRBV20-1 to TRBJ2-3; either TRBD1 or TRBD2 may supply D (6 bases each). Germline V CDR1 and CDR2: DFQATT, SNEGSKA (reference sequence). Between the trimmed V and J ends, which lost 3 bases and 4 bases, there was a span of 17 bases. CDR3 size: 15 residues. Here the CDR3 reads CSASRLGGAPDTQYF. Written as DNA, the CDR3 is TGCAGTGCTAGTCGACTAGGGGGAGCACCAGATACGCAGTATTTT.

The gene calls are TRBV4-2 and TRBJ1-5, with a tentative D call TRBD1 (6 bases). Germline CDR1 and CDR2: LGHNA and YNFKEQ. The CDR3 runs 17 residues. V was cut by 1 base and J by 2 bases, with 15 bases left in between. The CDR3 DNA reads as TGTGCCAGCAGCCAAGGACGGGACACGAGGGGCAATCAGCCCCAGCATTTT. Its translation: CASSQGRDTRGNQPQHF.

The V gene is TRBV5-6, the J gene TRBJ2-7; D perhaps matches TRBD1 (5 bases). V shed 2 bases and J shed 3 bases, with 9 bases lying between them. The germline V gene has CDR1 SGHDT and CDR2 YYEEEE. The CDR3 contains 13 residues. CDR3 residues: CASSFLTDYEQYF. The CDR3 DNA reads TGTGCCAGCAGCTTTCTGACAGACTACGAGCAGTACTTC.

The genes are TRBV27 and TRBJ1-5, with 7 bases identical to TRBD1. CDR3 length: 18 residues. The V gene's germline CDR1 is MNHEY and CDR2 SMNVEV (reference sequence). Trimming removed 4 bases from V and 6 bases from J; junction bases left unmatched: 18. The CDR3 reads CASSSQGGTLLLTQPQHF. The DNA for the CDR3 is TGTGCCAGCAGTTCTCAGGGGGGGACCTTATTGCTAACTCAGCCCCAGCATTTT.